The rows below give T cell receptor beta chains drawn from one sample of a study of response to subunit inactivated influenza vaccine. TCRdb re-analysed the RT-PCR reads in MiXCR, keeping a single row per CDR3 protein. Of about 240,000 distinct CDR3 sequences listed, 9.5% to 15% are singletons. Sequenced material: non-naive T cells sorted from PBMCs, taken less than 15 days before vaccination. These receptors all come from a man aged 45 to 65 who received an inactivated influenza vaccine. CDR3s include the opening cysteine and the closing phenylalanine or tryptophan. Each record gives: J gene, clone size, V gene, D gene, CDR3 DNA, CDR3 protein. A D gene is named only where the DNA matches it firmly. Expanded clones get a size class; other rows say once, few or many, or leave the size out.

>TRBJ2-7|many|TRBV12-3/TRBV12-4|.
TGTGCCAGCGTCCCAGTGGGTCGGGTGGGGACCTACGAGCAGTACTTC
CASVPVGRVGTYEQYF
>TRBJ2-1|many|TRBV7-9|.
TGTGCCAGCAGCCCGGCGTGGACAGATAACAATGAGCAGTTCTTC
CASSPAWTDNNEQFF
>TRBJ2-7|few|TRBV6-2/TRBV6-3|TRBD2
TGTGCCAGCACTCCTACGGTCGGACTAGCGGGAAGCTCCTACGAGCAGTACTTC
CASTPTVGLAGSSYEQYF
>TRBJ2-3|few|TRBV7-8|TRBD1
TGTGCCAGCAGCACTAGACAGGGGGACACAGATACGCAGTATTTT
CASSTRQGDTDTQYF
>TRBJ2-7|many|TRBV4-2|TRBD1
TGTGCCAGCAGCCATAGCGAGGGGACAGGGGCGGGCGAGCAGTACTTC
CASSHSEGTGAGEQYF
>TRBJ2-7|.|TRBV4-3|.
TGCGCCAGCAGCCAAGTGTGGTCAGGCGCCTACGAGCAGTACTTC
CASSQVWSGAYEQYF
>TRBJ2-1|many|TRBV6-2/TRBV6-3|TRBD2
TGTGCCAGCAGTACCCGTTCACTAGCGGGAAACAATGAGCAGTTCTTC
CASSTRSLAGNNEQFF
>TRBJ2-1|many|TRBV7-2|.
TGTGCCAGCAGCCATAAGCGCCTTAGCTCCTACAATGAGCAGTTCTTC
CASSHKRLSSYNEQFF
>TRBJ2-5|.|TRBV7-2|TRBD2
TGTGCCAGCAGCTTAGCTTGGCGGGGGGAGACCCAGTACTTC
CASSLAWRGETQYF
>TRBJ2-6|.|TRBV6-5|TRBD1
TGTGCCAGCAGTTACAGGGCGACAGGGGGCCGTTCCGGGGCCAACGTCCTGACTTTC
CASSYRATGGRSGANVLTF
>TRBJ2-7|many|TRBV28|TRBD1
TGTGCCAGCAGCCTGACAGGGGACACCTACGAGCAGTACTTC
CASSLTGDTYEQYF
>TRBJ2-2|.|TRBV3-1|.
TGTGCCAGCAGCCGCGGGACACACACCGGGGAGCTGTTTTTT
CASSRGTHTGELFF
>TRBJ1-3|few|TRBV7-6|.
TGTGCCAGCAGCTTAGCGGGCCTATCGGCTGGAAACACCATATATTTT
CASSLAGLSAGNTIYF
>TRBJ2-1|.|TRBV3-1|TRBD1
TGTGCCAGCAGTTCAACAGGGGCCCGTAATGAGCAGTTCTTC
CASSSTGARNEQFF
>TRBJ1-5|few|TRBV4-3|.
TGCGCCAGCAGCCAAGATAGTGGGGGCGGTGGGCAGCCCCAGCATTTT
CASSQDSGGGGQPQHF
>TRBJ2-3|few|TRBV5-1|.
TGCGCCAGCAGCTTACAGGGCTTGGGGACCACAGATACGCAGTATTTT
CASSLQGLGTTDTQYF
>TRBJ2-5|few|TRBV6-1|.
TGTGCCAGCAGTGTCGTTTTAGGCGGGGTATCCGAAGTGGACCAGTACTTC
CASSVVLGGVSEVDQYF
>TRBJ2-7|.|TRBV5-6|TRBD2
TGTGCCAGCAGCTTGGGTGGAGCGGGGAACTACGAGCAGTACTTC
CASSLGGAGNYEQYF
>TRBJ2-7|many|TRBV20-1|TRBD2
TGCAGTGCTAGACCGGGGGGGAGAGGCGAGCAGTACTTC
CSARPGGRGEQYF
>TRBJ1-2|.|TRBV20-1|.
TGCAGTGCTAGGGCCCCGGGCAGGGGCTATGGCTACACCTTC
CSARAPGRGYGYTF
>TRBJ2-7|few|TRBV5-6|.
TGTGCCAGCAGCTTGGCTGATATCGAGCAGTACTTC
CASSLADIEQYF
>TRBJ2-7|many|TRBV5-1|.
TGCGCCAGCAGAACCTCCGGGACAATTAGCTCCTACGAGCAGTACTTC
CASRTSGTISSYEQYF
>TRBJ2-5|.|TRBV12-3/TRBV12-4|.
TGTGCCAGCAGTTTAAGTCGGGGGAAACAAGAGACCCAGTACTTC
CASSLSRGKQETQYF
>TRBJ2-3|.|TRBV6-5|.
TGTGCCAGCAGTTACTCGAGACAGAGAGCAGATACGCAGTATTTT
CASSYSRQRADTQYF
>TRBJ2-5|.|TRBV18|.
TGTGCCAGCTCACCGGCCCAGGGGGGAGAGACCCAGTACTTC
CASSPAQGGETQYF
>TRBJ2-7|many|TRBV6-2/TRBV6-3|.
TGTGCCAGCAGTTACTACAGAGGGTACGAGCAGTACTTC
CASSYYRGYEQYF
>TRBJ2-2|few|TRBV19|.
TGTGCCAGTAGTGAGGCGGGCACCCCGAACACCGGGGAGCTGTTTTTT
CASSEAGTPNTGELFF
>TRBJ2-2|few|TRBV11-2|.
TGTGCCAGCAGCCTAACGAACACCGGGGAGCTGTTTTTT
CASSLTNTGELFF
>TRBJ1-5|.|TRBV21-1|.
.
CASSVGQGAFACNQPQHF
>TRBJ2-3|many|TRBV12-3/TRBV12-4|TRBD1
TGTGCCAGCCAGGGGGCGGGCACAGATACGCAGTATTTT
CASQGAGTDTQYF
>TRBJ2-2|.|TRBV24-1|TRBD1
TGTGCCACCGCAAACGGACAGGGGATCGGCGGGGAGCTGTTTTTT
CATANGQGIGGELFF
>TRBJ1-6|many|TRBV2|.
TGTGCCAGCAGCCGATCCTATAATTCACCCCTCCACTTT
CASSRSYNSPLHF
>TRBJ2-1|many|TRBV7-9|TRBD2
TGTGCCAGCAGCTTAGGGACTAGCAGCAATGAGCAGTTCTTC
CASSLGTSSNEQFF
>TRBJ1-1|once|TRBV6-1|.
TGTGCCAGCAGTGAAGGACAGACTGAAGCTTTCTTT
CASSEGQTEAFF
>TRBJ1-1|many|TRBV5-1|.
TGCGCCAGCCGCGTTACTCCGAACACTGAAGCTTTCTTT
CASRVTPNTEAFF
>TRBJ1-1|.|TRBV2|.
TGTGCCAGCAGTCTCCGCCGAGACACTGAAGCTTTCTTT
CASSLRRDTEAFF
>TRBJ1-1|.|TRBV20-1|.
TGCAGTGCTAGAGATTCGGCTCCGGAACCCTTT
CSARDSAPEPF
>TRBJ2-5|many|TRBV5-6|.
TGTGCCAGCAGCTTGATTAGGGAAGAGACCCAGTACTTC
CASSLIREETQYF
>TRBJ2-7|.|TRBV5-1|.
TGCGCCAGCAGCTCCTACGACAGGTCCTACGAGCAGTACTTC
CASSSYDRSYEQYF
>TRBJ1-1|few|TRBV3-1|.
TGTGCCAGCAGCCAAGATCCCCCGGGGTTGGGCACTGAAGCTTTCTTT
CASSQDPPGLGTEAFF
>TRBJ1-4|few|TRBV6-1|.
TGTGCCAGCAGCCCGAGGGCAGGTGAAAAACTGTTTTTT
CASSPRAGEKLFF
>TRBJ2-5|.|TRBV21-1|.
TGTGCCAGCAGCAAAGTCAGGGGGGCGCGATATGAGACCCAGTACTTC
CASSKVRGARYETQYF